What follows are 27 T cell receptor beta chains derived from one specimen sequenced in a study of cytomegalovirus exposure and HLA in healthy donors. The primer mix had 60 Vbeta and 13 Jbeta primers. The assay was immunoSEQ multiplex PCR, and TCRdb's table has in-frame clones only and misses some. Its clone listing holds about 160,000 clones. Sequencing was performed on PBMCs. These receptors all stem from a young man in good health and CMV-seronegative.

The chain recombines TRBV11-3 with TRBJ2-5, with D possibly being TRBD2 (5 bases). The V and J ends lost 7 bases and 4 bases respectively, with 19 bases between them. There are 15 residues in the CDR3. Per the germline V gene, CDR1 is SGHNT and CDR2 is YENEEA. CDR3 nucleotide sequence: TGTGCCAGCACCACCCGGGCCAGCGGATCAGAGACCCAGTACTTC. This encodes CASTTRASGSETQYF.

The rearrangement links TRBV5-4 to TRBJ1-4; the D is unclear. This CDR3 contains 14 residues. Trimming cost V 6 bases and J 0 bases, with 9 bases left between them. CDR1 and CDR2 (germline): SGHNT, YYREEE (reference sequence). CDR3 sequence (DNA): TGTGCCAGCACCGCGGAGGCAACTAATGAAAAACTGTTTTTT. Translated, it gives CASTAEATNEKLFF. The whole variable domain, filled in from reference TRBV5-4 and TRBJ1-4, reads ETGVTQSPTHLIKTRGQQVTLRCSSQSGHNTVSWYQQALGQGPQFIFQYYREEENGRGNFPPRFSGLQFPNYSSELNVNALELDDSALYLCASTAEATNEKLFFGSGTQLSVL.

The chain recombines TRBV2 with TRBJ1-3, with a weak D call TRBD1 (6 bases). The length of the CDR3 is 13 residues. Trimming shortened V by 10 bases and J by 9 bases, and 19 bases separated the two germline ends. Germline lookup yields CDR1 SNHLY and CDR2 FYNNEI. This CDR3 is CATRQAIWGTIYF. The CDR3 DNA reads TGTGCCACGAGACAGGCCATCTGGGGCACCATATATTTT.

This chain links TRBV18 with TRBJ2-3, with D uncertain. V was shortened by 2 bases and J by 1 base, with 7 bases between the two germline ends. The CDR3 covers 14 residues. Looked up from germline, CDR1 is KGHSH and CDR2 is LQKENI. This CDR3 is CASSPSSRTDTQYF. CDR3 DNA sequence: TGTGCCAGCTCACCATCCTCTCGCACAGATACGCAGTATTTT.

This rearrangement joins TRBV30 to TRBJ2-2; D is possibly TRBD2 (6 bases). With 1 base removed from V and 2 bases from J, the gap between germline ends came to 14 bases. Germline lookup yields CDR1 GTSNPN and CDR2 SVGIG (reference sequence). The CDR3 consists of 16 residues. DNA of the CDR3: TGTGCCTGGAGTGGAGAGGTAGCGGCAAACACCGGGGAGCTGTTTTTT. It is translated as CAWSGEVAANTGELFF.

The V gene is TRBV19, the J gene TRBJ2-1; 7 bases are a match to TRBD2. The CDR3 runs 15 residues. Trimming took 5 bases from V and 3 from J; bases not matched to a gene: 7. Germline lookup yields CDR1 LNHDA and CDR2 SQIVND (reference sequence). CDR3 nucleotides: TGTGCCAGTAGTGCTTCTAGCGGCTACTACAATGAGCAGTTCTTC. Residues: CASSASSGYYNEQFF.

The chain has TRBV7-2 and TRBJ2-1, with 8 bases lining up with TRBD1. The V gene end was trimmed by 3 bases and the J gene end by 6 bases; junction bases not matched to a gene: 4. The CDR3 sequence is 14 residues long. Germline-derived CDR1 and CDR2 are SGHTA and FQGNSA. The CDR3 DNA reads TGTGCCAGCAGCTTCCGCACAGGGGGCAATGAGCAGTTCTTC. It codes for CASSFRTGGNEQFF.

The J gene is TRBJ2-7, the V gene TRBV29-1, with 7 bases fitting TRBD1. J was trimmed by 5 bases and V by 7 bases; bases with no gene match: 17. This CDR3 spans 15 amino acids. The germline V gene encodes CDR1 SQVTM and CDR2 ANQGSEA. CDR3 nucleotides: TGCAGCGCTTTAAACACAGGGGCCGGAAGGGACGAGCAGTACTTC. Amino acid sequence: CSALNTGAGRDEQYF.

This chain uses TRBV6-5 with TRBJ2-7; 8 nucleotides align to TRBD2. The CDR3 is 14 residues long. Unmatched junction bases numbered 11, after V lost 11 bases and J lost 2 bases. Per germline, CDR1 MNHEY and CDR2 SVGAGI. CDR3 bases: TGTGCCTCTATCCCAGCGGGAGCCGCCTACGAGCAGTACTTC. Translated: CASIPAGAAYEQYF.

The V call is TRBV13, the J call TRBJ1-5; no definite D call. Deletions cut 1 base from V and 1 base from J, with 11 bases between. Germline lookup yields CDR1 PRHDT and CDR2 FYEKMQ (reference sequence). The CDR3 spans 16 residues. The CDR3 protein is CASSLVAGRSNQPQHF. As DNA, the CDR3 is TGTGCCAGCAGCTTAGTGGCCGGGAGAAGCAATCAGCCCCAGCATTTT. The full variable domain, completed using reference TRBV13 and TRBJ1-5, is AAGVIQSPRHLIKEKRETATLKCYPIPRHDTVYWYQQGPGQDPQFLISFYEKMQSDKGSIPDRFSAQQFSDYHSELNMSSLELGDSALYFCASSLVAGRSNQPQHFGDGTRLSIL.

The chain has TRBV11-3 and TRBJ1-3; D is perhaps TRBD1 (5 bases). V lost 1 base to trimming and J lost 0 bases, with 10 bases between them. CDR3 length: 16 amino acids. Germline lookup yields CDR1 SGHNT and CDR2 YENEEA. The CDR3 sequence: CASSLGDLSSGNTIYF. CDR3 DNA sequence: TGTGCCAGCAGCTTAGGGGACTTAAGCTCTGGAAACACCATATATTTT.

The chain couples TRBV19 to TRBJ2-3, with D perhaps matching TRBD1 (6 bases). V was pared by 6 bases and J by 3 bases, with 10 bases between. The CDR3 spans 13 residues. Germline V CDR1 and CDR2: LNHDA, SQIVND (reference sequence). CDR3: CASRKDSTDTQYF. The CDR3 bases are TGTGCCAGTAGAAAGGACAGTACAGATACGCAGTATTTT.

V is TRBV27 and J is TRBJ1-2; 9 bases fit TRBD1. Germline V gene sequence: CDR1 MNHEY, CDR2 SMNVEV (reference sequence). The CDR3 has 13 residues. J lost 3 bases, V lost 6 bases, and 2 bases had no gene match. Written as DNA, the CDR3 is TGTGCCAGCAGAAGGACAGGGGACTATGGCTACACCTTC. This codes for CASRRTGDYGYTF.

The chain links TRBV5-1 to TRBJ2-2; perhaps TRBD2 as D (6 bases). V gave up 0 bases and J gave up 3 bases, with 9 bases separating them. The CDR3 covers 15 residues. Germline V gene lookup returns CDR1 SGHRS and CDR2 YFSETQ. CDR3 amino acids: CASSLDTGDTGELFF. The CDR3 region has the DNA TGCGCCAGCAGCTTGGATACGGGAGACACCGGGGAGCTGTTTTTT.

The rearrangement uses TRBV14 and TRBJ1-1; D perhaps matches TRBD1 (5 bases). V was pared by 0 bases and J by 6 bases, with 8 bases between. The germline V gene has CDR1 SGHDN and CDR2 FVKESK. The CDR3 consists of 13 residues. This CDR3 is CASSQDRGSEAFF. The CDR3 bases are TGTGCCAGCAGCCAAGATAGGGGATCTGAAGCTTTCTTT.

Comment on this clone: Other nucleotide sequences from this sample produce the same CDR3. This chain joins TRBV20-1 and TRBJ1-1; D gene ambiguous. V was pared by 1 base and J by 4 bases, with 4 bases between. Germline V gene data show CDR1 as DFQATT and CDR2 as SNEGSKA (reference sequence). CDR3 length: 11 residues. The CDR3 is CSARVRTEAFF. CDR3 coding DNA: TGCAGTGCTAGAGTCCGCACTGAAGCTTTCTTT.

The chain combines TRBV29-1 with TRBJ2-7; 8 bases are a match to TRBD2. With 4 bases clipped from V and 2 bases from J, the junction kept 10 bases outside the gene matches. The CDR3 consists of 15 residues. CDR1 and CDR2 (germline): SQVTM, ANQGSEA. CDR3 bases: TGCAGCGTTGGGACAAGAAGCGGGAGAGCCTACGAGCAGTACTTC. Residues: CSVGTRSGRAYEQYF.

The J gene is TRBJ2-3, the V gene TRBV30, with 9 bases identical to TRBD2. J gave up 5 bases and V 3 bases, and 6 bases lay outside the gene matches. The CDR3 is 14 residues long. Looked up from germline, CDR1 is GTSNPN and CDR2 is SVGIG (reference sequence). The CDR3: CAWSVGGRGDTQYF. CDR3 coding DNA: TGTGCCTGGAGCGTGGGCGGGAGGGGAGATACGCAGTATTTT.

The chain uses TRBV4-1 and TRBJ1-2; possibly TRBD1 for D (6 bases). The V gene lost 4 bases and the J gene lost 4 bases, with 16 bases spanning the gap. Germline values: CDR1 MGHRA, CDR2 YSYEKL. This CDR3 is 15 amino acids long. CDR3: CASSPGQIVGYGYTF. CDR3 bases: TGCGCCAGCAGCCCCGGACAGATCGTAGGCTATGGCTACACCTTC.

The CDR3 here is CASSLQGAPEAFF. CDR3 nucleotide sequence: TGTGCCAGCAGTTTACAGGGGGCGCCTGAAGCTTTCTTT. This chain links TRBV6-6 with TRBJ1-1; TRBD1 agrees at 9 bases. The V gene's germline CDR1 is MNHNY and CDR2 SVGAGI (reference sequence). V lost 4 bases and J lost 6; bases outside the gene matches: 3. This CDR3 spans 13 amino acids.

About this clone: Other DNA sequences in the same sample also yield this CDR3. The chain recombines TRBV9 with TRBJ1-3; TRBD1 is a possible D gene (6 bases). Germline V CDR1 and CDR2: SGDLS, YYNGEE. The V and J ends lost 2 bases and 1 base respectively, with 7 bases between them. The CDR3 loop spans 14 amino acids. CDR3 loop: CASSVTGSGNTIYF. The CDR3 nucleotides are TGTGCCAGCAGCGTGACAGGATCTGGAAACACCATATATTTT.

The chain joins TRBV7-9 to TRBJ2-3; D is perhaps TRBD2 (6 bases). The CDR3 loop spans 16 amino acids. Deletions cut 1 base from V and 2 bases from J, with 13 bases between. Germline CDR1 SEHNR, CDR2 FQNEAQ (reference sequence). This CDR3 is CASSLEGGTYTDTQYF. CDR3 DNA sequence: TGTGCCAGCAGCTTAGAGGGCGGGACTTACACAGATACGCAGTATTTT.

The chain is built from TRBV7-9 and TRBJ2-7, with TRBD1 as a possible D gene (5 bases). Trimming stripped 3 bases from V and 6 bases from J, with 9 bases between. The germline CDR1 and CDR2 sequences are SEHNR and FQNEAQ (reference sequence). The CDR3 covers 12 residues. This chain's CDR3 is CASSLGQTEQYF. The CDR3 bases are TGTGCCAGCAGCTTGGGGCAGACCGAGCAGTACTTC.

The chain recombines TRBV10-3 with TRBJ2-3; a weak D match, TRBD1 (6 bases). Trimming took off 4 bases at V and 3 bases at J, with 11 bases between the two ends. CDR1 is ENHRY, CDR2 SYGVKD, per germline. The CDR3 spans 14 residues. The CDR3 nucleotides are TGTGCCATCAGTGTTGGCAGGGGAACAGATACGCAGTATTTT. Amino acids: CAISVGRGTDTQYF.

The chain employs TRBV27 and TRBJ2-7, with D uncertain. With 2 bases removed from V and 2 bases from J, the gap between germline ends came to 7 bases. Germline V gene sequence: CDR1 MNHEY, CDR2 SMNVEV (reference sequence). CDR3 length: 13 amino acids. CDR3 sequence (DNA): TGTGCCAGCAGTTTAAACGGTCCCTACGAGCAGTACTTC. Encoded protein: CASSLNGPYEQYF.

The J gene is TRBJ2-3, the V gene TRBV7-9; a possible D gene is TRBD2 (6 bases). The CDR3 spans 17 residues. V shed 3 bases and J shed 2 bases, with 18 bases lying between them. From germline, CDR1 is SEHNR and CDR2 FQNEAQ (reference sequence). CDR3 protein: CASSFYLGGGNTDTQYF. In nucleotides, the CDR3 is TGTGCCAGCAGCTTTTACCTCGGAGGAGGGAACACAGATACGCAGTATTTT.

This sequence joins TRBV7-2 and TRBJ2-7, with a possible D match to TRBD2 (7 bases). Trimming stripped 5 bases from V and 7 bases from J, with 21 bases between. The CDR3 contains 15 residues. CDR1 is SGHTA, CDR2 FQGNSA, per germline. CDR3 in amino acids: CASSPRGGGPREQYF. The CDR3 DNA sequence: TGTGCCAGCAGCCCCCGAGGGGGAGGGCCTCGGGAGCAGTACTTC.